This TCR beta chain is drawn from a study of T cell repertoires in cytomegalovirus infection. Study results and caveats: HLA-C-restricted CMV clonotypes gave the most frequent clonotype in two of eight donors. There were carriers of CMV plus the relevant HLA, and cumulative public TCR beta family frequency identified them.

TCRdb reprocessed the reads with MiXCR, giving one entry per CDR3 protein. The table includes about 830,000 distinct CDR3 sequences, over 25% detected once. With respect to this clonotype: Its matching antigen is unknown.

V gave up 4 bases and J gave up 6 bases, with 9 bases separating them. The CDR3 covers 12 residues. CDR1 is SGHRS, CDR2 YFSETQ, per germline. The rearrangement uses TRBV5-1 and TRBJ2-3; no reliable D call. Sequencing was performed on cultured CD8+ T cells from PBMCs, taken from culture after CMV antigen stimulation. The sequence was obtained from a human donor in good health (CMV status not recorded). Some clones in this sample may be carry-over from other donors' samples. The CDR3 loop reads CASSELPDTQYF. The DNA of the CDR3 is TGCGCCAGCAGCGAACTCCCGGATACGCAGTATTTT. The full variable domain, its missing parts supplied by reference TRBV5-1 and TRBJ2-3, is KAGVTQTPRYLIKTRGQQVTLSCSPISGHRSVSWYQQTPGQGLQFLFEYFSETQRNKGNFPGRFSGRQFSNSRSEMNVSTLELGDSALYLCASSELPDTQYFGPGTRLTVL.